The TCR beta chain under discussion was sequenced for a study of T cell repertoires in cytomegalovirus infection (dated by TCRdb to between 2018 and 2021). Some background on the complete study: Because public TCR beta signatures pointed to carriage of CMV infection together with the matching HLA type, the HLA type of each donor mattered for the analysis.

These reads were obtained on an Illumina HiSeq 1500. TCRdb trimmed public reads at Q25 via fastp, called clones via MiXCR and kept in-frame beta chains. One record per CDR3 amino acid sequence lists the most common genes and DNA. In this sample the table shows about 450,000 distinct CDR3 sequences, under 40% of which occur a single time. Roughly 15% of the sample is in the top ten clones. What the research found in general, with its limitations: The ex vivo response was dominated by HLA-C-restricted CMV-specific TCR beta clonotypes, which also provided the single most frequent clonotype in two of eight donors. In both this cohort and an independent approximately 350-donor cohort, the cumulative frequency of public TCR beta family members distinguished carriers of CMV infection plus the relevant HLA type.

This clonotype has a count of ten or more. Its antigen is currently not known. No base quality information exists; no much larger clone differs at one position. Sequencing used PBMCs. The source is a human donor in good health (CMV status not recorded). Some clones in this sample may be carry-over from other donors' samples.

The CDR3 is CASSRGQGDEQYF. The DNA sequence follows: TGTGCCAGCAGCCGAGGACAGGGGGACGAGCAGTACTTC. The V gene is TRBV7-6 and the J gene is TRBJ2-7; TRBD1 lines up with 10 middle nucleotides. From the cysteine through the phenylalanine, the CDR3 covers 13 amino acids. Here the CDR3 DNA is all that survives: 39 bases in frame from base 1. Based on the germline V gene, the CDR1 and CDR2 sequences are SGHVS and FNYEAQ. The junction shows trimming of 5 bases on V and 5 bases on J, and the gene matches do not reach 3 bases of it.